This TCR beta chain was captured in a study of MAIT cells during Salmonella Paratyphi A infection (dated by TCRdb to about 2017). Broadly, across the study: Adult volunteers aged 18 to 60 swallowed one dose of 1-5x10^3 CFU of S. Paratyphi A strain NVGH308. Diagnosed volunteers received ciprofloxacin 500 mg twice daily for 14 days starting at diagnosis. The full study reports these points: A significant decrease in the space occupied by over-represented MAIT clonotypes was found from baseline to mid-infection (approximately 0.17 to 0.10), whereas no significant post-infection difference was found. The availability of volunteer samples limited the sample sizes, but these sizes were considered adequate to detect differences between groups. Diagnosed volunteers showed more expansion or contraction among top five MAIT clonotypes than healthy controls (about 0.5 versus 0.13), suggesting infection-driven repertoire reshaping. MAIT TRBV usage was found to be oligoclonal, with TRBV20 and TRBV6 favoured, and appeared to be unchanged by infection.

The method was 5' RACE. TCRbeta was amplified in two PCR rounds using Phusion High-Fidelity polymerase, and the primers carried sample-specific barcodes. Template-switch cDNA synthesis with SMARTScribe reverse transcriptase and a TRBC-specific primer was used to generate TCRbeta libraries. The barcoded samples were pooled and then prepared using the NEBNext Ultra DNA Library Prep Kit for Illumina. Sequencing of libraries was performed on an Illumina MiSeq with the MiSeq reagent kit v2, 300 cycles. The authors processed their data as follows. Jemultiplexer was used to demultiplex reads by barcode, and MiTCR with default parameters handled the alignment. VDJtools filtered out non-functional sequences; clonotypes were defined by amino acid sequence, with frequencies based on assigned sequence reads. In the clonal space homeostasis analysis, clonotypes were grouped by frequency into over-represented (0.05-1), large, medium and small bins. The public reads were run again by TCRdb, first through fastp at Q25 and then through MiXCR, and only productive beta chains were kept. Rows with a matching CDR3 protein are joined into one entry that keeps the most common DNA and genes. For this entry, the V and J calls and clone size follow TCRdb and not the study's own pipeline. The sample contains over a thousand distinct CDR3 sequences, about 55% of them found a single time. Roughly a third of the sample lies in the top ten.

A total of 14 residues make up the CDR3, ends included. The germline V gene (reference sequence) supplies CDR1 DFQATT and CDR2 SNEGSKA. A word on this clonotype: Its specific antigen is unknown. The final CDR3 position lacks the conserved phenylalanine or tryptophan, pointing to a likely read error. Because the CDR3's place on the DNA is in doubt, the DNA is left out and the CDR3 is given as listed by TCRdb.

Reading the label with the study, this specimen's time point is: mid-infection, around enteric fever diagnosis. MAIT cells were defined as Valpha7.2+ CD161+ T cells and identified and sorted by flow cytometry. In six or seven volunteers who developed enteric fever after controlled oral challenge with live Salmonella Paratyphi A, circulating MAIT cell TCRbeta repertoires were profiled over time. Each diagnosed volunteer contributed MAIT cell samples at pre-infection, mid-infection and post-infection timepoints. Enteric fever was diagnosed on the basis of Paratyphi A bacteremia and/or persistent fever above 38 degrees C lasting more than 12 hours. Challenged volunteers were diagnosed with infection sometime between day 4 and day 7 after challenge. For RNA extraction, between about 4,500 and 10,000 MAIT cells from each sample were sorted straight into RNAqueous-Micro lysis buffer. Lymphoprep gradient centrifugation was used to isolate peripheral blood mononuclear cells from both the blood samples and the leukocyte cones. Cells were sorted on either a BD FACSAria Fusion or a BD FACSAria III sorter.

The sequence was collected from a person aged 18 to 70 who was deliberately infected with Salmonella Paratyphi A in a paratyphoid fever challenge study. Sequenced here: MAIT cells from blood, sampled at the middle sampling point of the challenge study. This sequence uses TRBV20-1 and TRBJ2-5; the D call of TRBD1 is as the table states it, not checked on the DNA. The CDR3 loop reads CSARDGGGQEKKEG.